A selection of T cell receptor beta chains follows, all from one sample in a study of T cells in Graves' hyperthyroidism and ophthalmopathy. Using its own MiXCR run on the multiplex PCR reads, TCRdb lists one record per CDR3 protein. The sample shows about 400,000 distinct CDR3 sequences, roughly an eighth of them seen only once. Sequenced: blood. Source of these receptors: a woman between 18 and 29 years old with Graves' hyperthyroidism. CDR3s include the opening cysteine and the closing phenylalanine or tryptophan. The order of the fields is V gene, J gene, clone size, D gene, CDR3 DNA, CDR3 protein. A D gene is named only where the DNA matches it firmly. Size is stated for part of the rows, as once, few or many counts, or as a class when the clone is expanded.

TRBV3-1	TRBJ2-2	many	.	TGTGCCAGCAGCCAAGGGGGTGGGGCCGGGGAGCTGTTTTTT	CASSQGGGAGELFF
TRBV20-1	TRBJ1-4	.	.	TGCAGTGCTCGGGGCGCGGGTGAAAAACTGTTTTTT	CSARGAGEKLFF
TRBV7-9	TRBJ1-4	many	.	TGTGCCAGCAGCTTAGGGGATGCAACTAATGAAAAACTGTTTTTT	CASSLGDATNEKLFF
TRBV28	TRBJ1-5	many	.	TGTGCCAGCAGTTTGGGGACCCGAAATAGCAATCAGCCCCAGCATTTT	CASSLGTRNSNQPQHF
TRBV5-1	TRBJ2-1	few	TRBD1	TGCGCCAGCAGCACGCACAAGGGACAGTCCTACAATGAGCAGTTCTTC	CASSTHKGQSYNEQFF
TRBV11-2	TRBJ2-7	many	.	TGTGCCAGCAGCTTATATTCTAGAAACTCCTACGAGCAGTACTTC	CASSLYSRNSYEQYF
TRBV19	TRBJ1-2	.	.	TGTGCCAGTAGTACAGAGACGGCACGAGGCTACACCTTC	CASSTETARGYTF
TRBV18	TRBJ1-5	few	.	TGTGCCAGCTCACCAATCGGGGATAGCAATCAGCCCCAGCATTTT	CASSPIGDSNQPQHF
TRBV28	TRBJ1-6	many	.	TGTGCCAGCAGTTTGGAGGGGACTCGTGGGTCACCCCTCCACTTT	CASSLEGTRGSPLHF
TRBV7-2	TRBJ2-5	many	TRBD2	TGTGCCAGCAGCTTAGGACTAGCGGGGGGACAAGAGACCCAGTACTTC	CASSLGLAGGQETQYF
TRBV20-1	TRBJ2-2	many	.	TGCAGTGCGAAGATGGGTCCCAGCAGGGAGCTGTTTTTT	CSAKMGPSRELFF
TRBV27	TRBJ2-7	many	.	TGTGCCAGCAGTTTCCAGGGGCATTCCTACGAGCAGTACTTC	CASSFQGHSYEQYF
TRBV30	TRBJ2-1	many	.	TGTGCCTGCGGTACCTACAATGAGCAGTTCTTC	CACGTYNEQFF
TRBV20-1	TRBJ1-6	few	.	TGCAGTGCTGGGGGCCAGGGCGGGAATTCACCCCTCCACTTT	CSAGGQGGNSPLHF
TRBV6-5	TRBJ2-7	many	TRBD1	TGTGCCAGCAGTTACTCTGGACAGGCCACCTACGAGCAGTACTTC	CASSYSGQATYEQYF
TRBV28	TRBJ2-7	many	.	TGTGCCAGCAGTTTAGACTCCCCTAGGTACGAGCAGTACTTC	CASSLDSPRYEQYF
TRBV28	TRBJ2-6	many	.	TGTGCCAGCAGCCCCACCTTGGGCTCTGGGGCCAACGTCCTGACTTTC	CASSPTLGSGANVLTF
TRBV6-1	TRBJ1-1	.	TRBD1	TGTGCCAGCAGTCCGGGGGACAGGGGATATTTAGCTGAAGCTTTCTTT	CASSPGDRGYLAEAFF
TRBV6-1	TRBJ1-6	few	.	TGTGCCAGCAGACAGGGTCGGCTCGATAATTCACCCCTCCACTTT	CASRQGRLDNSPLHF
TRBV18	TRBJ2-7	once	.	TGTGCCAGCTCACTCCAAGAAGGACAAGCCTACGAGCAGTACTTC	CASSLQEGQAYEQYF
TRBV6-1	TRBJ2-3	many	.	TGTGCGCTCACCGCCCTGCGCGGGGCGCAACAGACGCAGTATTTT	CALTALRGAQQTQYF
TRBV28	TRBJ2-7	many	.	TGTGCCACCCTTGGCGTTGGCGAGCAGTACTTC	CATLGVGEQYF
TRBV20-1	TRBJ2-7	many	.	TGCAGTGCTAGTGGGCCCAGGGTTACTACCTACGAGCAGTACTTC	CSASGPRVTTYEQYF
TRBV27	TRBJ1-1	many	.	TGTGCCAGCAGTTTATGGGGGGTTGGTGGGACTGAAGCTTTCTTT	CASSLWGVGGTEAFF
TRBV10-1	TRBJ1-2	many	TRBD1	TGCGCCAGCAGTGATCACCTTGGACAGGGGGGATACTATGGCTACACCTTC	CASSDHLGQGGYYGYTF
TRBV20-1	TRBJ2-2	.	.	TGCAGTGCGAGAGCGCAAAACACCGGGGAGCTGTTTTTT	CSARAQNTGELFF